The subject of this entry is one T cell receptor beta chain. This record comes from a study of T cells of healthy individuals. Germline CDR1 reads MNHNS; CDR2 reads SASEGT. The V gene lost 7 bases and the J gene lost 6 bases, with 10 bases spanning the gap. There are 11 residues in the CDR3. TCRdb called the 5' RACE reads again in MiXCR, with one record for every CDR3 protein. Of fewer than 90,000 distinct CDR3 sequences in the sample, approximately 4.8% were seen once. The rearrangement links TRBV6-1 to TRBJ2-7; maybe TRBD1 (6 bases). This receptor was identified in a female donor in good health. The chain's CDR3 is CASTPGAEQYF. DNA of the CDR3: TGTGCCAGCACCCCAGGGGCCGAGCAGTACTTC.